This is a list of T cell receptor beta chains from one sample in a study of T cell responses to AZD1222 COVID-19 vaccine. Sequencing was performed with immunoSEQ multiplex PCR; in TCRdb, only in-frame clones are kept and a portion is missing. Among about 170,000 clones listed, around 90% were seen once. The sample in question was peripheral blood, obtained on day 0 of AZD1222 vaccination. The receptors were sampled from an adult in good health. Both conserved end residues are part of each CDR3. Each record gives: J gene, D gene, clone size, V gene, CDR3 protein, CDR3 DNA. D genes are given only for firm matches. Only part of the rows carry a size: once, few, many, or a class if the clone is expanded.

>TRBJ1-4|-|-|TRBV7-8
CASSFTDSNEKLFF
TGTGCCAGCAGCTTCACGGACTCAAATGAAAAACTGTTTTTT
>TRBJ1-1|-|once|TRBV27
CASRSDTNKASSLEAFF
TGTGCCAGCAGGTCCGACACTAATAAGGCTTCAAGCCTAGAAGCTTTCTTT
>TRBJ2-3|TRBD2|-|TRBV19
CASSITSGLAGQDTQYF
TGTGCCAGTAGTATTACCTCGGGACTAGCGGGTCAAGATACGCAGTATTTT
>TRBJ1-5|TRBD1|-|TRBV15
CATSITTGVHQPQHF
TGTGCCACCAGCATCACGACAGGGGTACATCAGCCCCAGCATTTT
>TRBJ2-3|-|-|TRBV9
CASSAPAGSTDTQYF
TGTGCCAGCAGCGCCCCTGCGGGTAGCACAGATACGCAGTATTTT
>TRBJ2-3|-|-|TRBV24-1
CATSEPQDTQYF
TGTGCCACCAGTGAACCGCAAGATACGCAGTATTTT
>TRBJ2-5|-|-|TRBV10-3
CATNGPQETQYF
TGTGCCACCAACGGGCCGCAAGAGACCCAGTACTTC
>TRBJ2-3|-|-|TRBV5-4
CASSLAGGFTDTQYF
TGTGCCAGCAGCTTGGCCGGAGGCTTCACAGATACGCAGTATTTT
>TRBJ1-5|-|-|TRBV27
CASSLSGGFGSGNQPQHF
TGTGCCAGCAGTTTATCGGGCGGTTTTGGGAGTGGCAATCAGCCCCAGCATTTT
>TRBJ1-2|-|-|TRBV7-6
CASSLGPRGEGYTF
TGTGCCAGCAGCTTAGGTCCCCGGGGTGAAGGCTACACCTTC
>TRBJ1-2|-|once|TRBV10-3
CAISESRQTLKQFANYGYTF
TGTGCCATCAGTGAGTCGCGACAGACCCTTAAACAATTCGCTAACTATGGCTACACCTTC
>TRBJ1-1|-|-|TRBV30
CAWSDTPPGLRVRTEAFF
TGTGCCTGGAGCGATACCCCTCCGGGACTTAGGGTTAGAACTGAAGCTTTCTTT
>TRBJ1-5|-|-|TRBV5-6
CASSLWLGNQPQHF
TGTGCCAGCAGCTTGTGGCTGGGGAATCAGCCCCAGCATTTT
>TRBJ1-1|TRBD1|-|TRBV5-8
CASSLGTGANTEAFF
TGTGCCAGCAGCTTGGGAACAGGGGCGAACACTGAAGCTTTCTTT
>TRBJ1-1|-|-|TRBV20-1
CSALTSTEAFF
TGCAGTGCTCTGACAAGCACTGAAGCTTTCTTT
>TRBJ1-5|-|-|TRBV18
CASSRQGLGSNQPQHF
TGTGCCAGCTCACGGCAGGGCCTTGGTAGCAATCAGCCCCAGCATTTT
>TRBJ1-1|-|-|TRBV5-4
CASSPELENTEAFF
TGTGCCAGCAGCCCGGAGTTGGAGAACACTGAAGCTTTCTTT
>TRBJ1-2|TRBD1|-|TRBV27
CASRGPGTGSYGYTF
TGTGCCAGCAGGGGACCCGGGACAGGGTCGTACGGCTACACCTTC
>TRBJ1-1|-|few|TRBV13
CASSLVSDTEAFF
TGTGCCAGCAGCTTAGTTTCGGACACTGAAGCTTTCTTT
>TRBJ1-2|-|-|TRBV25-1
CASSEWARGDGYGYTF
TGTGCCAGCAGTGAGTGGGCGAGGGGGGATGGCTATGGCTACACCTTC
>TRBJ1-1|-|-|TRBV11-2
CASSLALGKTEAFF
TGTGCCAGCAGCTTAGCTCTCGGGAAGACTGAAGCTTTCTTT
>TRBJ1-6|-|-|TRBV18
CASSPVGGVSNSPLHF
TGTGCCAGCTCACCAGTTGGAGGGGTGAGTAATTCACCCCTCCACTTT
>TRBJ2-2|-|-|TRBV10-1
CASGGGEDTGELFF
TGCGCCAGCGGGGGGGGCGAGGACACCGGGGAGCTGTTTTTT
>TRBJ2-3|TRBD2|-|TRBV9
CASSKQAGESTDTQYF
TGTGCCAGCAGCAAACAGGCGGGAGAGAGCACAGATACGCAGTATTTT
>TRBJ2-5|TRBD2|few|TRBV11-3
CASSLKTSGSQETQYF
TGTGCCAGCAGCTTGAAGACTAGCGGGTCCCAAGAGACCCAGTACTTC
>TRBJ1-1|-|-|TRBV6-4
CASSAAGNTEAFF
TGTGCCAGCAGTGCCGCGGGGAACACTGAAGCTTTCTTT
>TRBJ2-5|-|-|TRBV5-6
CASSFPGQQETQYF
TGTGCCAGCAGCTTCCCCGGGCAGCAAGAGACCCAGTACTTC
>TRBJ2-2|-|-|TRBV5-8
CASSLATGTPNTGELFF
TGTGCCAGCAGCTTGGCCACCGGGACTCCTAACACCGGGGAGCTGTTTTTT
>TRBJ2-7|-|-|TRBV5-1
CASSLGGVYEQYF
TGCGCCAGCAGCTTGGGGGGTGTCTACGAGCAGTACTTC
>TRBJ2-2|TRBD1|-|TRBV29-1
CSVVTGTGVAGELFF
TGCAGCGTTGTTACCGGGACAGGGGTCGCCGGGGAGCTGTTTTTT
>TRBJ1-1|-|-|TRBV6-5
CASSRVQVNTEAFF
TGTGCCAGCAGCCGAGTTCAGGTGAACACTGAAGCTTTCTTT
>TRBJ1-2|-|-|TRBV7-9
CASSFEQGGGYTF
TGTGCCAGCAGCTTTGAACAGGGTGGTGGCTACACCTTC
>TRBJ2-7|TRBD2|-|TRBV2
CASRETSADEQYF
TGTGCCAGCAGGGAGACTAGCGCCGACGAGCAGTACTTC
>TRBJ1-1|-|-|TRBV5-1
CASSLDVQLNTEAFF
TGCGCCAGCAGCTTGGATGTACAGTTGAACACTGAAGCTTTCTTT
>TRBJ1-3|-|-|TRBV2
CASRDGYSGNTIYF
TGTGCCAGCCGGGACGGGTACTCTGGAAACACCATATATTTT
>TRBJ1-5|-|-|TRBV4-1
CASSQDPNQPQHF
TGCGCCAGCAGCCAAGACCCTAATCAGCCCCAGCATTTT
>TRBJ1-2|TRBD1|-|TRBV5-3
CARSFRGDFYGYTF
TGTGCCAGAAGCTTCAGGGGGGACTTCTATGGCTACACCTTC
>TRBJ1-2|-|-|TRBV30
CAWSGDTTNYGYTF
TGTGCCTGGAGTGGGGACACTACTAACTATGGCTACACCTTC
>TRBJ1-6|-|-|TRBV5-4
CASSLEGGGFSPLHF
TGTGCCAGCAGCTTGGAAGGGGGAGGATTCTCACCCCTCCACTTT
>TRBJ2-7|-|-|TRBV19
CASSIGAGNEQYF
TGTGCCAGTAGTATTGGGGCAGGTAACGAGCAGTACTTC
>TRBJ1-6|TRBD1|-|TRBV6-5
CASSWTGGNSPLHF
TGTGCCAGCAGTTGGACAGGGGGTAATTCACCCCTCCACTTT
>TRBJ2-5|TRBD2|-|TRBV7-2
CASSLALAGTETQYF
TGTGCCAGCAGCTTAGCACTAGCGGGAACGGAGACCCAGTACTTC
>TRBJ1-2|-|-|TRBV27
CASSSGRYGYTF
TGTGCCAGCAGTTCCGGACGGTATGGCTACACCTTC
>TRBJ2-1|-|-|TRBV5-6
CASSFSGDGSGLSNEQFF
TGTGCCAGCAGCTTTTCTGGGGATGGCAGCGGGTTGAGCAATGAGCAGTTCTTC
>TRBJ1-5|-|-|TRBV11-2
CASSLGLKNQPQHF
TGTGCCAGCAGCTTAGGGCTCAAGAATCAGCCCCAGCATTTT
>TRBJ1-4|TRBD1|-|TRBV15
CATSRESGQGNEKLFF
TGTGCCACCAGCAGAGAGTCGGGACAGGGTAATGAAAAACTGTTTTTT
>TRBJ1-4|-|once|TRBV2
CATAQQGNGEKLFF
TGTGCCACCGCCCAACAGGGAAACGGTGAAAAACTGTTTTTT
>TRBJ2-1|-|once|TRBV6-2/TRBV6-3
CASSYQSSVGNEQFF
TGTGCCAGCAGTTACCAGTCTAGCGTTGGCAATGAGCAGTTCTTC
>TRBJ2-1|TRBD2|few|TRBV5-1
CASSYGLVVDEQFF
TGCGCCAGCAGCTACGGACTAGTAGTGGATGAGCAGTTCTTC